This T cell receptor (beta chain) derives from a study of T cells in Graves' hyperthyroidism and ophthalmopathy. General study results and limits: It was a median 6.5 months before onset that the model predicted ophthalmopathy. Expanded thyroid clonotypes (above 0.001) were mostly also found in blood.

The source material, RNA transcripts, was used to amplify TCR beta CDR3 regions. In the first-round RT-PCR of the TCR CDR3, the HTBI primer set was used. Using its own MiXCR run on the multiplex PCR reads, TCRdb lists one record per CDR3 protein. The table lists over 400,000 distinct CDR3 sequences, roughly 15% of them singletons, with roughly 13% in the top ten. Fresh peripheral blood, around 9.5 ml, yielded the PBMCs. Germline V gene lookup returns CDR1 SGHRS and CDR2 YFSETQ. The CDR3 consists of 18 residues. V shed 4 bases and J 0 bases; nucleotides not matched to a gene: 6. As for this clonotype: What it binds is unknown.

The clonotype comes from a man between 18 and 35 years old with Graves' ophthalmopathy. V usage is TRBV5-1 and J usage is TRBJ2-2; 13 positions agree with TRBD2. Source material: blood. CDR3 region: CASSRTSGGNANTGELFF. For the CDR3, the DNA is TGCGCCAGCAGCCGGACTAGCGGGGGAAACGCGAACACCGGGGAGCTGTTTTTT. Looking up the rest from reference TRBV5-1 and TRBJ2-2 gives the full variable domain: KAGVTQTPRYLIKTRGQQVTLSCSPISGHRSVSWYQQTPGQGLQFLFEYFSETQRNKGNFPGRFSGRQFSNSRSEMNVSTLELGDSALYLCASSRTSGGNANTGELFFGEGSRLTVL.